The entry below describes one T cell receptor (beta chain). No antigen is known for it. Time point meaning: baseline pretreatment blood. Treatment indicated: 15 Gy SBRT to primary tumor, nephrectomy 4 weeks later. Radiation-treated patients gave blood at baseline, week 2 and week 4. This entry is derived from a study of radiation and T cells in renal cell carcinoma. Study-wide background: Nephrectomy followed 15 Gy stereotactic body radiation by 4 weeks. Study-wide results and caveats: From baseline, blood top tumor clonotypes peaked at 2 weeks post-radiation.

The V and J ends lost 9 bases and 7 bases respectively, with 24 bases between them. This CDR3 is 15 amino acids long. Germline V gives CDR1 MNHEY, CDR2 SMNVEV (reference sequence). Some clones are missing from TCRdb's copy, which holds only in-frame ones; the method was immunoSEQ multiplex PCR. The table records 87,000 or so clones, 86% of them present only once. This clonotype was sampled from a man between 50 and 59 years old with renal cell carcinoma. This chain links TRBV27 with TRBJ1-1, with a possible D match to TRBD1 (6 bases). This specimen consisted of blood, obtained from a patient whose treatment included radiotherapy and nephrectomy. The CDR3, as DNA: TGTGCCAGTAATCATGGGAATCTTAGGGGGGGTGAAGCTTTCTTT. Encoded protein: CASNHGNLRGGEAFF.